This TCR beta chain was obtained from a study of T cell responses to AZD1222 COVID-19 vaccine. At the level of the study: Recipients boosted at about 4 weeks or about 12 weeks are pooled.

Turning to this clone: Its antigen is undetermined.

CDR1 and CDR2 (germline): MNHEY, SVGAGI. This CDR3 has 15 residues. Trimming left V 4 bases short and J 0 bases short, with 10 bases between. The study, taken as a whole, reports: Spike was spanned by vaccine-associated CD4 TCRs, which were dominant at 160-218 and 743-854. A mostly white British donor set with more females was recruited, and clonal diversity was possibly underestimated.

Repertoires were generated with immunoSEQ multiplex PCR, while TCRdb's copy carries only in-frame clones and drops some. There are around 150,000 clones in the sample; approximately 94% occur only once, and 1.3% lies in the top ten. The receptor was isolated from an adult in good health. This material consisted of peripheral blood, taken on day 0 of AZD1222 vaccination. The chain is built from TRBV6-5 and TRBJ1-3; D is possibly TRBD1 (5 bases). CDR3: CASSSRGSSGNTIYF. Here the CDR3 DNA reads TGTGCCAGCAGTTCGCGGGGGAGCTCTGGAAACACCATATATTTT.